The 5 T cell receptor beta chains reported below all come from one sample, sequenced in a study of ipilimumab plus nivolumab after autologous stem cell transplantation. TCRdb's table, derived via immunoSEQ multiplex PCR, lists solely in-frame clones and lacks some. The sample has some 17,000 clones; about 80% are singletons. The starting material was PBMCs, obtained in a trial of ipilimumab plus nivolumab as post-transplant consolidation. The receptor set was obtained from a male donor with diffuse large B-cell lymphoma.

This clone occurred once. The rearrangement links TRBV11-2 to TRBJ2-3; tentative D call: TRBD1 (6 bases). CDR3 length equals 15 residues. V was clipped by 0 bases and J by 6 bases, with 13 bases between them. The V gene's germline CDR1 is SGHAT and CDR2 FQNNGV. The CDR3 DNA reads TGTGCCAGCAGCTTAGAGTCCAGGGGAAGGGATACGCAGTATTTT. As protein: CASSLESRGRDTQYF.

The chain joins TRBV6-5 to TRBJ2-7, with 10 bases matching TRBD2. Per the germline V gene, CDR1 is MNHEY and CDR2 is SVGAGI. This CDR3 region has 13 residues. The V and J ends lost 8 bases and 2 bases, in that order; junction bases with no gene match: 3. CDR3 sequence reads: CASSSGGPYEQYF. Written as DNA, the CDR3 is TGTGCCAGCTCTAGCGGGGGACCCTACGAGCAGTACTTC.

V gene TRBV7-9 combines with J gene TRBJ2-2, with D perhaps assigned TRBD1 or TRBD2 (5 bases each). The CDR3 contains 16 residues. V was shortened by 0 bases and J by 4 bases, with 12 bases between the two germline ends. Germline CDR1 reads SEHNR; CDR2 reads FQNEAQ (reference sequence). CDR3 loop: CASSLAEGFGTGELFF. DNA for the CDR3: TGTGCCAGCAGCTTAGCTGAGGGGTTTGGCACCGGGGAGCTGTTTTTT.

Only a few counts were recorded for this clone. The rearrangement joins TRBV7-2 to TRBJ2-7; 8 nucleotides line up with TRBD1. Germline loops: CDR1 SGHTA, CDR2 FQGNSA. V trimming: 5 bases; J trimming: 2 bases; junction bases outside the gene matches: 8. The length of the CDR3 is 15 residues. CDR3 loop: CASSESGTGTYEQYF. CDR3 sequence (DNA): TGTGCCAGCAGCGAATCCGGGACAGGAACCTACGAGCAGTACTTC.

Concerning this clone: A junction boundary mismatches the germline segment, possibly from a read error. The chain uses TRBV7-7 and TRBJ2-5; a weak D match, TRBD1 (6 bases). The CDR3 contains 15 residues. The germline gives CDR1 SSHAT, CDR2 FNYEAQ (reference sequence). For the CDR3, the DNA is TGTGCTAGCAGCTTAGAACAGGGACGACAAGAGACCCAGTACTTC. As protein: CASSLEQGRQETQYF.